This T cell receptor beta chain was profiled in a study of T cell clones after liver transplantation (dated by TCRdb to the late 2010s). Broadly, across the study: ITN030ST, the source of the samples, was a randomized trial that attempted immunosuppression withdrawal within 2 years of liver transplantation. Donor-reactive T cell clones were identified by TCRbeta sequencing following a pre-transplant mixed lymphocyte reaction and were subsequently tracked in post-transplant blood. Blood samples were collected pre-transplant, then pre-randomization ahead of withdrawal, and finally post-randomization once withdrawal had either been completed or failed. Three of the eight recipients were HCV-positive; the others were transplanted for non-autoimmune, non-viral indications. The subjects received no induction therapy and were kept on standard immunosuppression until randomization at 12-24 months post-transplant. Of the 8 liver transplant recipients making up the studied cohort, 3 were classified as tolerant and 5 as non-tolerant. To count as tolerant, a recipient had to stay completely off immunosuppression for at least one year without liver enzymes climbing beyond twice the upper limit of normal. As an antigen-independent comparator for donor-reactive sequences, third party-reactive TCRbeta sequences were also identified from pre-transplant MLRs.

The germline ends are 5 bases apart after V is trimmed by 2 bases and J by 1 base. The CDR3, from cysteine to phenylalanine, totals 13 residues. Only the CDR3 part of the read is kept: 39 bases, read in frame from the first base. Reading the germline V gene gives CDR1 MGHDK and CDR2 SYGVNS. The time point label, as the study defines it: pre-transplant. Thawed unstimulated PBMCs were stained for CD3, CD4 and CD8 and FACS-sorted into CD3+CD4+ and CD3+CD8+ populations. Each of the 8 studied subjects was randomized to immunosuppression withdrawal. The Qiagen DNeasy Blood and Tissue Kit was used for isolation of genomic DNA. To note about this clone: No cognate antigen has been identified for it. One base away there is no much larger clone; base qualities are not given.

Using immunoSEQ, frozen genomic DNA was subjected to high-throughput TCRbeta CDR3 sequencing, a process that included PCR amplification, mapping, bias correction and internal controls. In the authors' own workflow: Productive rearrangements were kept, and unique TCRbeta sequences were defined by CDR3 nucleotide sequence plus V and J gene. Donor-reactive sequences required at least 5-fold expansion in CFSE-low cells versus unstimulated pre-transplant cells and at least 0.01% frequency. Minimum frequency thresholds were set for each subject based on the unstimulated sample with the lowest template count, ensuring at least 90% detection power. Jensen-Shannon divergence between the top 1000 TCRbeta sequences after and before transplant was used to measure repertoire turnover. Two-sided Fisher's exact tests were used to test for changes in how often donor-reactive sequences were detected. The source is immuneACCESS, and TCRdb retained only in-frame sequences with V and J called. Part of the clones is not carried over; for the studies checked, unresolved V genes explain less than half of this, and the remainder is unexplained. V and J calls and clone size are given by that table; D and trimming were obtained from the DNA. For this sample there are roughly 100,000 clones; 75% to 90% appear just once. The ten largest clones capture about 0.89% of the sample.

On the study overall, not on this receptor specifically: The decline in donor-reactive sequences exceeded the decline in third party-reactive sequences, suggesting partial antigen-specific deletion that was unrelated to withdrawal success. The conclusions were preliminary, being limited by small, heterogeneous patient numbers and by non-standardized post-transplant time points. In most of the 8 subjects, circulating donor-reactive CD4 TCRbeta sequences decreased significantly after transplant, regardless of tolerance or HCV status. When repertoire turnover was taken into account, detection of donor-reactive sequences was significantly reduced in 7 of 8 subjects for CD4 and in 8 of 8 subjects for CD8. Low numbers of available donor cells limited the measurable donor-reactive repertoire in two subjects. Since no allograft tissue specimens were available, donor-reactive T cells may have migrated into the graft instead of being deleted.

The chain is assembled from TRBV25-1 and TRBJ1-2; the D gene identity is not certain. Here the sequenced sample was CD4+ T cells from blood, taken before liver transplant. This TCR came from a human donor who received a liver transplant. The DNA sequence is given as TGTGCCAGCAGTGAAGTTCTTAACTATGGCTACACCTTC. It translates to CASSEVLNYGYTF.